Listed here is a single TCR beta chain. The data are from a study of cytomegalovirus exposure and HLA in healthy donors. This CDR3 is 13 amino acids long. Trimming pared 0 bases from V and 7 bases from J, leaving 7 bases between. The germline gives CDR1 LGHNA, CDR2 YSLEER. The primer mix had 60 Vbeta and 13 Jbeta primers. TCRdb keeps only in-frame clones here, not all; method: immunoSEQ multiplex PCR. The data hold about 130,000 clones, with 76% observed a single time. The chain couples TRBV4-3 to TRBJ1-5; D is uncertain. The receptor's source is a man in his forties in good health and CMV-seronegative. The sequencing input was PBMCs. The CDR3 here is CASSQDSHQPQHF. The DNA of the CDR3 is TGCGCCAGCAGCCAAGATAGCCACCAGCCCCAGCATTTT.